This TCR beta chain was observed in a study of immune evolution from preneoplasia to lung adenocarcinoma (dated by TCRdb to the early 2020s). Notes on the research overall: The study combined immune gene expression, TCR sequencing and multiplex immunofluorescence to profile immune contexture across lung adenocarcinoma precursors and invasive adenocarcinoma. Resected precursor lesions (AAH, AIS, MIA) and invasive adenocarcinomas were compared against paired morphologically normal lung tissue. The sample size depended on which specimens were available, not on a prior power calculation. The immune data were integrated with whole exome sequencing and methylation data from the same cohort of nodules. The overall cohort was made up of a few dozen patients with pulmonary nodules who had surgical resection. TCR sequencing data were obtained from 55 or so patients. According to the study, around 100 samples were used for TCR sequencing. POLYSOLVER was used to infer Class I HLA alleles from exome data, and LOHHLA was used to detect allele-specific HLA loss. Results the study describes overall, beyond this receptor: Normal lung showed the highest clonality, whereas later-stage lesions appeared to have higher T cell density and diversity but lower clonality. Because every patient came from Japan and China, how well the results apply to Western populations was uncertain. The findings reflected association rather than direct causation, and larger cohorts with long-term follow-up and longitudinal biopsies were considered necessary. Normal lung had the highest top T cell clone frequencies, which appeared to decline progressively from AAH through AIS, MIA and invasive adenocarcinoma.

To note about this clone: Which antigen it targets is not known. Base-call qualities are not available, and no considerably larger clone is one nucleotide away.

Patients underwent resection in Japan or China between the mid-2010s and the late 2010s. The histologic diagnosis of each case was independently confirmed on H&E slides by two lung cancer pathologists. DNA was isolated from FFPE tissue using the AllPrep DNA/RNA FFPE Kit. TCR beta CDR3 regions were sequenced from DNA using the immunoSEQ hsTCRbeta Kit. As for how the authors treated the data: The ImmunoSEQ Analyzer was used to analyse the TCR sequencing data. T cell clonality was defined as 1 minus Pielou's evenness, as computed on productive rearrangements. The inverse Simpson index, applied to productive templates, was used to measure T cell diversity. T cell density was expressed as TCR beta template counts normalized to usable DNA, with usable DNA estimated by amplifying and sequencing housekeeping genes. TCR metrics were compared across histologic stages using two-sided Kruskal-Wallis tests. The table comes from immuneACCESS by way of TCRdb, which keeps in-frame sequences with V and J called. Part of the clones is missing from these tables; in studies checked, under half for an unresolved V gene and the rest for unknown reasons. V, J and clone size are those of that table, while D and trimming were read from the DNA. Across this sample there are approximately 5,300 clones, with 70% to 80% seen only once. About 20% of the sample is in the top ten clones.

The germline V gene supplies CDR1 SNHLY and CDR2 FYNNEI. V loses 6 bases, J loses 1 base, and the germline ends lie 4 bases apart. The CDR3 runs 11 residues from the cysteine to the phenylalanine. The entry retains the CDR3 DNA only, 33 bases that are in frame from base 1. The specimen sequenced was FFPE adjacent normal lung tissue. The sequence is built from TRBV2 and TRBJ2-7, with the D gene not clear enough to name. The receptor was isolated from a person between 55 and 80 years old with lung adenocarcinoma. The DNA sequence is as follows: TGTGCCAGCAGCCAATCCTACGAGCAGTACTTC. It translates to CASSQSYEQYF.